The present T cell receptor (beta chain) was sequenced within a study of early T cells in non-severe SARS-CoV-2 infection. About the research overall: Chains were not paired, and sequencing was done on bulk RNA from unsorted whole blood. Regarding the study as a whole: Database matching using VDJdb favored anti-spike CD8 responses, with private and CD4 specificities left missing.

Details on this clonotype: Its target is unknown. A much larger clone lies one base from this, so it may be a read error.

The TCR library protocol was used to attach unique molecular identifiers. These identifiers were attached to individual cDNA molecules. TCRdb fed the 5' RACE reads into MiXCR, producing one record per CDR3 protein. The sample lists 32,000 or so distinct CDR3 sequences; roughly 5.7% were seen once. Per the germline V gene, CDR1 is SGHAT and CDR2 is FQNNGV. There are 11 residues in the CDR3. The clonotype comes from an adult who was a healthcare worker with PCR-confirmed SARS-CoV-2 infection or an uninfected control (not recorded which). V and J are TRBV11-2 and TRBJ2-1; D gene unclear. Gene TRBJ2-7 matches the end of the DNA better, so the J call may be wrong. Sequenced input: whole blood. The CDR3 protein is CASSFHNEQYF. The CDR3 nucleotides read TGTGCCAGCAGCTTCCACAATGAGCAGTACTTC.